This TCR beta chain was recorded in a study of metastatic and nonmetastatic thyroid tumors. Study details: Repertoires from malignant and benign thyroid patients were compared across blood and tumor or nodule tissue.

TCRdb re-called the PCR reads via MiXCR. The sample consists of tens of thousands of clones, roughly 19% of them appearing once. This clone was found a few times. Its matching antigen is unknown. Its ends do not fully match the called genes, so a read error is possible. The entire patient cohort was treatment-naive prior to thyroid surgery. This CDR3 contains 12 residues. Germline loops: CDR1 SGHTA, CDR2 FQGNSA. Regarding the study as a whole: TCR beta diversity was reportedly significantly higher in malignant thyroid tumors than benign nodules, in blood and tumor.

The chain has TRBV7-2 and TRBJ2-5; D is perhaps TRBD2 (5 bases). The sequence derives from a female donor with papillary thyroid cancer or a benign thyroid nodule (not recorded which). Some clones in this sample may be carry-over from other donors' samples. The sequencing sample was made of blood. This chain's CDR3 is CASSLDRETQCF. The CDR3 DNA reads TGTGCCAGCAGCTTAGATAGGGAGACCCAGTGCTTC.